Below, 26 T cell receptor beta chains from the same sample are listed, as sequenced in a study of CD39 and CD103 CD8 tumor-infiltrating T cells. Libraries were prepared by immunoSEQ multiplex PCR; TCRdb keeps only in-frame clonotypes and omits some of them. The table lists thousands of clones, about 66% of them singletons, with more than 10% in the top ten. Sequenced: CD8+ T cells sorted from blood. Specified subset: total memory CD8 T cells (CD45RA-CCR7+/-) from blood or uninvolved lymph node. These receptors all come from a human donor with head and neck squamous cell carcinoma.

V gene TRBV27 combines with J gene TRBJ2-2, with D perhaps matching TRBD1 (6 bases). Germline lookup yields CDR1 MNHEY and CDR2 SMNVEV (reference sequence). The CDR3 spans 13 residues. Trimming stripped 10 bases from V and 1 base from J, with 10 bases between. CDR3: CATGRGNTGELFF. The DNA for the CDR3 is TGTGCCACCGGCAGGGGGAACACCGGGGAGCTGTTTTTT.

The V and J genes are TRBV7-9 and TRBJ2-7; the D is unclear. Germline lookup yields CDR1 SEHNR and CDR2 FQNEAQ (reference sequence). There are 12 residues in the CDR3. The V end was cut by 5 bases, the J end by 0 bases, with 5 bases between. CDR3 nucleotides: TGTGCCAGCAGCCTTAGCTCCTACGAGCAGTACTTC. Translation gives CASSLSSYEQYF.

Sample share makes this clone large. The chain employs TRBV27 and TRBJ1-1; D is undetermined. Germline-derived CDR1 and CDR2 are MNHEY and SMNVEV (reference sequence). This CDR3 is 16 amino acids long. The germline V and J ends were trimmed by 2 bases and 4 bases, with 17 bases remaining between them. The CDR3 here is CASSLKIGLTGTEAFF. The CDR3 DNA sequence: TGTGCCAGCAGTTTAAAAATCGGACTGACGGGCACTGAAGCTTTCTTT.

This chain joins TRBV5-1 and TRBJ2-7; 10 nucleotides match TRBD1. Germline CDR1 and CDR2: SGHRS and YFSETQ. Unmatched junction bases numbered 12, after V lost 5 bases and J lost 4 bases. The CDR3 consists of 16 residues. In nucleotides, the CDR3 is TGCGCCAGCAGGACGACCCGGGACAGGGGAGGATACGAGCAGTACTTC. Its protein is CASRTTRDRGGYEQYF.

Turning to this clone: A read error may be the cause here, since a much bigger clone is one base away. Other DNA sequences from this sample encode an identical CDR3 as well. The chain employs TRBV4-1 and TRBJ1-2; D unresolved. The length of the CDR3 is 15 residues. Germline values: CDR1 MGHRA, CDR2 YSYEKL. CDR3 in DNA: TGCGCCAGCAGTCAAGATTTTAGCCTTAACTATGGCTACACCTTC. Protein product: CASSQDFSLNYGYTF.

The chain has TRBV4-2 and TRBJ2-3; 14 positions match TRBD2. Germline V lookup: CDR1 LGHNA, CDR2 YNFKEQ. J was trimmed by 4 bases and V by 1 base; bases with no gene match: 1. The CDR3 is 16 amino acids. CDR3: CASSQGLAGGPDTQYF. CDR3 nucleotide sequence: TGTGCCAGCAGCCAAGGACTAGCGGGGGGGCCAGATACGCAGTATTTT.

V gene TRBV7-9 combines with J gene TRBJ1-4; no clear D. Germline V gene data show CDR1 as SEHNR and CDR2 as FQNEAQ (reference sequence). This CDR3 contains 15 residues. V lost 3 bases and J lost 0, with 8 bases in between. The CDR3 region has the DNA TGTGCCAGCAGCTTTACTTCCGCAACTAATGAAAAACTGTTTTTT. It specifies CASSFTSATNEKLFF.

The chain combines TRBV27 with TRBJ1-6, with 9 bases aligning to TRBD1. The CDR3 totals 15 residues. Germline values: CDR1 MNHEY, CDR2 SMNVEV (reference sequence). V shed 6 bases, J shed 5 bases, and the junction held 5 bases outside the gene matches. The CDR3 DNA reads as TGTGCCAGCAGCCCTACAGGGGGCCATAATTCACCCCTCCACTTT. The encoded protein is CASSPTGGHNSPLHF.

The chain links TRBV7-8 to TRBJ1-1, with 7 bases fitting TRBD1. V lost 4 bases, J lost 7 bases, and 12 bases stayed unmatched. CDR1 is SGHVS, CDR2 FQNEAQ, per germline. The CDR3 spans 15 residues. CDR3 sequence (DNA): TGTGCCAGCAGCTGGAGGCTATGGGGGACAGATGAAGCTTTCTTT. Amino acid sequence: CASSWRLWGTDEAFF.

Turning to this clone: The same CDR3 also results from other DNA sequences found in this sample. The J gene is TRBJ1-2, the V gene TRBV4-1; TRBD1 agrees at 10 bases. Trimming removed 3 bases from V and 3 bases from J; junction bases left unmatched: 4. The CDR3 loop spans 15 amino acids. CDR1 is MGHRA, CDR2 YSYEKL, per germline. The CDR3 bases are TGCGCCAGCAGCCAGGATGGGACAGGGGACTATGGCTACACCTTC. Its translation is CASSQDGTGDYGYTF.

The chain has TRBV4-1 and TRBJ2-7; D remains unclear. V dropped 1 base and J dropped 2 bases, with 12 bases sitting between them. The CDR3 has 15 residues. Germline CDR1 and CDR2: MGHRA and YSYEKL. CDR3 sequence reads: CASSQGPTGAYEQYF. The CDR3 DNA follows: TGCGCCAGCAGCCAAGGGCCTACGGGTGCCTACGAGCAGTACTTC.

The V and J genes are TRBV5-1 and TRBJ2-7; D gene unclear. V dropped 2 bases and J dropped 0 bases, with 15 bases sitting between them. The CDR3 covers 16 residues. Germline-derived CDR1 and CDR2 are SGHRS and YFSETQ. The CDR3 nucleotides are TGCGCCAGCAGCTTCGAAGCACCGAACTACTCCTACGAGCAGTACTTC. As protein: CASSFEAPNYSYEQYF.

The chain couples TRBV7-9 to TRBJ2-3, with 9 bases matching TRBD1. Germline CDR1 reads SEHNR; CDR2 reads FQNEAQ (reference sequence). The V segment lost 4 bases and the J segment 3 bases; nucleotides outside the gene matches: 8. The CDR3 is made up of 16 amino acids. CDR3 in amino acids: CASSSIQGAFTDTQYF. Here the CDR3 DNA reads TGTGCCAGCAGCTCGATACAGGGGGCCTTTACAGATACGCAGTATTTT.

J is TRBJ2-3 and V is TRBV5-5, with D possibly being TRBD1 (6 bases). V lost 0 bases, J lost 0 bases, and 11 bases lay in between. Germline-derived CDR1 and CDR2 are SGHKS and YYEKEE (reference sequence). The CDR3 runs 16 residues. CDR3 bases: TGTGCCAGCAGCTTGGAACAGGGTCTGAGCACAGATACGCAGTATTTT. It codes for CASSLEQGLSTDTQYF.

This clone was seen just once. V gene TRBV11-1 combines with J gene TRBJ1-1; 9 nucleotides match TRBD1. With 6 bases clipped from V and 10 bases from J, the junction kept 15 bases outside the gene matches. Germline V gene lookup returns CDR1 SGHAT and CDR2 FQDESV (reference sequence). CDR3 length: 15 amino acids. CDR3 nucleotides: TGTGCCAGCAGTCCCCGGGACAGGGCCTTTTATGGAGCTTTCTTT. Protein sequence: CASSPRDRAFYGAFF.

This clone is deemed medium-sized. The chain combines TRBV30 with TRBJ2-7; D is perhaps TRBD2 (5 bases). The V and J ends lost 3 bases and 4 bases respectively, with 19 bases between them. Germline V lookup: CDR1 GTSNPN, CDR2 SVGIG (reference sequence). The CDR3 length is 15 residues. CDR3 nucleotide sequence: TGTGCCTGGAGCTCTGAGGGCCGACTCCATTACGAGCAGTACTTC. Residues: CAWSSEGRLHYEQYF.

This clone was observed a handful of times. The chain recombines TRBV6-1 with TRBJ2-5; D gene uncertain. With 2 bases removed from V and 4 bases from J, the gap between germline ends came to 14 bases. The CDR3 loop spans 15 amino acids. CDR1 and CDR2 from the germline V gene are MNHNS and SASEGT. The CDR3 DNA sequence: TGTGCCAGCAGTGAAAACGAGGCCCACGCAGAGACCCAGTACTTC. It yields the protein CASSENEAHAETQYF.

The chain employs TRBV12-5 and TRBJ1-1; 8 bases agree with TRBD1. This CDR3 is 14 amino acids long. The trim removed 3 bases at V and 5 bases at J, leaving 5 bases unmatched. Germline CDR1 and CDR2: LGHNT and FRNRAP. The CDR3 loop reads CASGFQGAGTEAFF. As DNA, the CDR3 is TGTGCTAGTGGTTTCCAGGGGGCGGGTACTGAAGCTTTCTTT.

This clone was picked up a small number of times. The chain is built from TRBV6-4 and TRBJ1-2, with 7 bases matching TRBD1. Per the germline V gene, CDR1 is MRHNA and CDR2 is SNTAGT. V shed 3 bases and J 3 bases; nucleotides not matched to a gene: 4. This CDR3 region has 14 residues. The CDR3 sequence: CASSEETGYYGYTF. CDR3 coding DNA: TGTGCCAGCAGTGAAGAGACAGGGTACTATGGCTACACCTTC.

In DNA, the CDR3 is TGTGCCAGCAGTGAAGGCGGCGGGGGGGCCCCAGATACGCAGTATTTT. Translating gives CASSEGGGGAPDTQYF. The rearrangement joins TRBV6-4 to TRBJ2-3; the match to TRBD2 covers 9 bases. The V segment lost 3 bases and the J segment 4 bases; nucleotides outside the gene matches: 8. Germline CDR1 is MRHNA and CDR2 is SNTAGT. The CDR3 extends over 16 amino acids.

In the case of this clone: Within the sample, other DNA sequences also encode this same CDR3. The chain uses TRBV10-3 and TRBJ2-1; D is uncertain. CDR3 size: 14 residues. The germline gives CDR1 ENHRY, CDR2 SYGVKD. V lost 2 bases to trimming and J lost 2 bases, with 7 bases between them. The CDR3 loop is CAISEAEAYNEQFF. In nucleotides, the CDR3 is TGTGCCATCAGTGAGGCGGAAGCCTACAATGAGCAGTTCTTC.

The genes are TRBV6-1 and TRBJ1-5; 9 positions agree with TRBD1. Germline CDR1 and CDR2: MNHNS and SASEGT. V lost 2 bases and J lost 6; bases outside the gene matches: 5. The CDR3 covers 15 residues. The DNA for the CDR3 is TGTGCCAGCAGTGAATGGGGACAGGGAGCTCAGCCCCAGCATTTT. Translation: CASSEWGQGAQPQHF.

The chain employs TRBV4-1 and TRBJ1-5; no definite D call. V was pared by 3 bases and J by 1 base, with 13 bases between. This CDR3 contains 16 residues. Germline V gene data show CDR1 as MGHRA and CDR2 as YSYEKL. The CDR3 nucleotides are TGCGCCAGCAGCCAGTCCCCAGGAGGGAGCAATCAGCCCCAGCATTTT. Amino acids: CASSQSPGGSNQPQHF.

The rearrangement links TRBV6-1 to TRBJ1-4; 9 positions agree with TRBD1. The CDR3 loop spans 16 amino acids. CDR1 is MNHNS, CDR2 SASEGT, per germline. Trimming cost V 3 bases and J 4 bases; bases outside gene matches: 6. The CDR3 is CASSDIPGQGNEKLFF. In nucleotides, the CDR3 is TGTGCCAGCAGTGATATCCCGGGACAGGGTAATGAAAAACTGTTTTTT.

The chain is built from TRBV10-3 and TRBJ2-7, with 7 bases that match TRBD2. V lost 6 bases and J lost 5; bases outside the gene matches: 4. Germline V gene data show CDR1 as ENHRY and CDR2 as SYGVKD. The CDR3 extends over 12 amino acids. DNA for the CDR3: TGTGCCATCAGCGGACTAGGAAACGAGCAGTACTTC. It encodes CAISGLGNEQYF.

This clone has a handful of counts. The V gene is TRBV6-1, the J gene TRBJ1-6, with D hard to call. V shed 10 bases and J shed 14 bases, with 21 bases lying between them. The length of the CDR3 is 13 residues. Germline V CDR1 and CDR2: MNHNS, SASEGT. CDR3: CATRSRNPPSLHF. The DNA for the CDR3 is TGTGCCACGAGGAGTAGGAACCCCCCGTCCCTCCACTTT.